This T cell receptor beta chain was sequenced during a study of T cells after posttransplantation cyclophosphamide. Whole-study results and caveats: Later post-transplant blood repertoires were often dominated by donor CD8+ memory clones. Skin or GI-infiltrating T cells shared few TRB sequences with blood.

About this clone itself: Its cognate antigen is unknown.

The naive gate required viable CD3+CD4+ or CD3+CD8+ cells with CCR7+CD45RA+CD45RO-CD95-CD27+CD28+ phenotype. Assay used: immunoSEQ multiplex PCR; TCRdb lists only in-frame clones, some missing. The sample contains over 15,000 clones, roughly 94% of which appear only once. Germline lookup yields CDR1 LNHDA and CDR2 SQIVND (reference sequence). The CDR3 is 14 amino acids. Trimming took off 4 bases at V and 4 bases at J, with 13 bases between the two ends. This TCR derives from a woman between 50 and 59 years old in good health and a related stem cell transplant donor. The V and J genes are TRBV19 and TRBJ1-1; D call uncertain. The sample comprised naive CD4+ T cells sorted from blood. For the CDR3, the DNA is TGTGCCAGTAGTAATTCTGGGAGGAGCACTGAAGCTTTCTTT. Translating it yields CASSNSGRSTEAFF. Based on the CDR3 plus reference TRBV19 and TRBJ1-1, the full variable domain is DGGITQSPKYLFRKEGQNVTLSCEQNLNHDAMYWYRQDPGQGLRLIYYSQIVNDFQKGDIAEGYSVSREKKESFPLTVTSAQKNPTAFYLCASSNSGRSTEAFFGQGTRLTVV.